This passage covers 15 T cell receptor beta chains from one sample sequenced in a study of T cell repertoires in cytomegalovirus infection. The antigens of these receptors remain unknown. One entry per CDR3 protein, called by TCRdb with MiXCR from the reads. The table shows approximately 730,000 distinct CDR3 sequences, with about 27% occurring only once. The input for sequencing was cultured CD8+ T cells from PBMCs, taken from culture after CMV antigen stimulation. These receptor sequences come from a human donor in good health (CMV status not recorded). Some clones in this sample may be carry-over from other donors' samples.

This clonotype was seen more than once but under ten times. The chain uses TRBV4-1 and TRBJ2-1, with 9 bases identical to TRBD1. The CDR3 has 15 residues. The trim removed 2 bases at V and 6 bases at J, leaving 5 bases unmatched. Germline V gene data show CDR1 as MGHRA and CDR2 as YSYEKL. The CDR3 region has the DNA TGCGCCAGCAGCCAACTTCTGACAGGGGGCAATGAGCAGTTCTTC. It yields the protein CASSQLLTGGNEQFF.

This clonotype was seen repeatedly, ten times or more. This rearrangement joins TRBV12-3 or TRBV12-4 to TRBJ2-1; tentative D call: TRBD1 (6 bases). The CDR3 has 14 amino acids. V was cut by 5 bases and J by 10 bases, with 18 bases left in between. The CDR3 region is CASSTAGTPGEQFF. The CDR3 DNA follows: TGTGCCAGCAGTACGGCCGGGACACCGGGAGAGCAGTTCTTC.

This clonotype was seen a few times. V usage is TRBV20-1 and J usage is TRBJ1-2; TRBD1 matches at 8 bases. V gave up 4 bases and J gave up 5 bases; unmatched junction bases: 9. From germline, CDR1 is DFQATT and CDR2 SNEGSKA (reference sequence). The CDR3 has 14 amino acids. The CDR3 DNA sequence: TGCAGTGCTACCTGGGACAGGAGGCCGTATGGCTACACCTTC. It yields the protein CSATWDRRPYGYTF.

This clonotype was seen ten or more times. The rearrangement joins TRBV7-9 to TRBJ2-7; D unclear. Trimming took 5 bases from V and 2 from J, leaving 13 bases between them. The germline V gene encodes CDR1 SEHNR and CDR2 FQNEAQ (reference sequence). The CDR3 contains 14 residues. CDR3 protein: CASSRPGLAYEQYF. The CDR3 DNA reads TGTGCCAGCAGCCGTCCAGGTCTCGCCTACGAGCAGTACTTC.

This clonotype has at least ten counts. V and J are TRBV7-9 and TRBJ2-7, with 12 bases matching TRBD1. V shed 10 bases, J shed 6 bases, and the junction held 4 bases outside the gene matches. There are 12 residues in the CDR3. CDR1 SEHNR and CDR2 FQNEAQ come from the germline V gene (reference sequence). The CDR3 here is CATGTGGFEQYF. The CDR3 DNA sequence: TGTGCCACCGGGACAGGGGGCTTCGAGCAGTACTTC.

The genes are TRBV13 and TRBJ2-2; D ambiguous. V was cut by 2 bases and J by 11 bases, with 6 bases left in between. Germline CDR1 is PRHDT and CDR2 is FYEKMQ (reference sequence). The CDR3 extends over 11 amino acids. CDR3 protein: CASSLLKELFF. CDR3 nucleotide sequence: TGTGCCAGCAGCTTACTAAAAGAGCTGTTTTTT.

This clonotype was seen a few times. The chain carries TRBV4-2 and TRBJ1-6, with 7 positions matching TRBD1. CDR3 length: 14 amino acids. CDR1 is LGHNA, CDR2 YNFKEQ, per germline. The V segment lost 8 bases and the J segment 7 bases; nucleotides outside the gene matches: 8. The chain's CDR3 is CASSGTTGNSPLHF. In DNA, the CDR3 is TGTGCCAGCTCAGGGACGACAGGGAATTCACCCCTCCACTTT.

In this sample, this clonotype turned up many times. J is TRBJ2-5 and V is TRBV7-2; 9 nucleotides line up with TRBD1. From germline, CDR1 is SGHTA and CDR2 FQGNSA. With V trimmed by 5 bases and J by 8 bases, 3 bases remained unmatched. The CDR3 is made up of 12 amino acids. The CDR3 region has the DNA TGTGCCAGCAGCCGGGACAGGGTAACCCAGTACTTC. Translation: CASSRDRVTQYF.

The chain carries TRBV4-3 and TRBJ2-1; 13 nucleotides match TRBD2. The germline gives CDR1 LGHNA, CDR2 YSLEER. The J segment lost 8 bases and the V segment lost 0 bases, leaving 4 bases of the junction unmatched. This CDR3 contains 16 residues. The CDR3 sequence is CASSQEGLAGLDEQFF. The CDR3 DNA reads TGCGCCAGCAGCCAAGAGGGACTAGCGGGGTTAGATGAGCAGTTCTTC.

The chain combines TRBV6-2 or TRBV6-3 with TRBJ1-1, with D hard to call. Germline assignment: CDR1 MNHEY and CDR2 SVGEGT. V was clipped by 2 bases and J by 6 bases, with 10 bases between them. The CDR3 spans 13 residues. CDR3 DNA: TGTGCCAGCAGTTACGCGAGTGGAGCTGAAGCTTTCTTT. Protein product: CASSYASGAEAFF.

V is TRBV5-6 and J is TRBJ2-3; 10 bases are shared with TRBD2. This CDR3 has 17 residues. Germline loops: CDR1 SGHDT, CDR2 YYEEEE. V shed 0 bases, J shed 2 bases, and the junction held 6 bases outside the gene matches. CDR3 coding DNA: TGTGCCAGCAGCTTGGTAGGACTAGCGGAGGCCACAGATACGCAGTATTTT. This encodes CASSLVGLAEATDTQYF.

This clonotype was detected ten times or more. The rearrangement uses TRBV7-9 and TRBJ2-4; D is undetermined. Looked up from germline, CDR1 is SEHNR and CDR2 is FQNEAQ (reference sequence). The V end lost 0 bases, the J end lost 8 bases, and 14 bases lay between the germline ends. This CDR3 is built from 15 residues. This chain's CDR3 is CASSLAGFDRDIQYF. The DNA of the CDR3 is TGTGCCAGCAGCTTAGCAGGATTTGATAGAGACATTCAGTACTTC.

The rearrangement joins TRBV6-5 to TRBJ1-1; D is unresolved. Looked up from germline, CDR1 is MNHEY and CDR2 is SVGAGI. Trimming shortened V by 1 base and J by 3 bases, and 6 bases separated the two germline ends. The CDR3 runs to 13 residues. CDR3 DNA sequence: TGTGCCAGCAGTTACTTCGGGGACACTGAAGCTTTCTTT. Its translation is CASSYFGDTEAFF.

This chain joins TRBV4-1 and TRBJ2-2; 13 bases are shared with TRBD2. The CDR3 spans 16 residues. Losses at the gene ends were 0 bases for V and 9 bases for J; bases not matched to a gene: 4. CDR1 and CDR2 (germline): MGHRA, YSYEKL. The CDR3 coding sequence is TGCGCCAGCAGCCAAGAGCCGACTAGCGGGGGGTGGGAGCTGTTTTTT. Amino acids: CASSQEPTSGGWELFF.

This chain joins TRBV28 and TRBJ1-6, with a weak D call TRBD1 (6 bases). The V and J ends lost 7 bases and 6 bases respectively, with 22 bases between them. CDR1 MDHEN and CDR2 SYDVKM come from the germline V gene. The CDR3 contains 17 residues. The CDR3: CASTPGGGRVGNSPLHF. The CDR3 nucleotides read TGTGCCAGCACTCCTGGTGGGGGGCGGGTCGGTAATTCACCCCTCCACTTT.